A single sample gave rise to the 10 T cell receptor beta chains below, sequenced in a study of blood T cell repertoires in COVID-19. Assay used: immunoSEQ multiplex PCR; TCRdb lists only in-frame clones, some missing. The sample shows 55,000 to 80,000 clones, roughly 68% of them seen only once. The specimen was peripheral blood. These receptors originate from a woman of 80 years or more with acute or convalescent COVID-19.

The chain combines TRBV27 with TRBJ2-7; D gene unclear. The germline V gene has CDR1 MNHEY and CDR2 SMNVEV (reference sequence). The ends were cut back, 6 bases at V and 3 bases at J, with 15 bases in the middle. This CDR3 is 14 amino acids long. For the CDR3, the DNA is TGTGCCAGCAGCCCCCCCGGCAGGAACTACGAGCAGTACTTC. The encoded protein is CASSPPGRNYEQYF.

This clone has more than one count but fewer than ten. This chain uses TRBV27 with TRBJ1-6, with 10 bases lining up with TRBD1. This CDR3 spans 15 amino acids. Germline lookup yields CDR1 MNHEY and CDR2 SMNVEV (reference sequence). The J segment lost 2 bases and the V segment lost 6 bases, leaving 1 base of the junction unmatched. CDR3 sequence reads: CASSDRGPYNSPLHF. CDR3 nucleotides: TGTGCCAGCAGCGACAGGGGGCCCTATAATTCACCCCTCCACTTT.

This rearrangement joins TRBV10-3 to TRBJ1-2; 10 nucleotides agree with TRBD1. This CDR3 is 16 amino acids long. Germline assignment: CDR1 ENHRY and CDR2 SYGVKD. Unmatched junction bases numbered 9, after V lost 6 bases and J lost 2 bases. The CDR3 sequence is CAIRNSGTGVNYGYTF. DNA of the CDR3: TGTGCCATCAGAAATTCCGGGACAGGGGTCAACTATGGCTACACCTTC.

DNA of the CDR3: TGTGCCAGTAGTATCCCTGGGGGGGACAGGGGGCAGTACGAGCAGTACTTC. Encoded protein: CASSIPGGDRGQYEQYF. The J gene is TRBJ2-7, the V gene TRBV19; the match to TRBD1 covers 12 bases. The CDR3 totals 17 residues. Germline assignment: CDR1 LNHDA and CDR2 SQIVND (reference sequence). Unmatched junction bases numbered 10, after V lost 3 bases and J lost 4 bases.

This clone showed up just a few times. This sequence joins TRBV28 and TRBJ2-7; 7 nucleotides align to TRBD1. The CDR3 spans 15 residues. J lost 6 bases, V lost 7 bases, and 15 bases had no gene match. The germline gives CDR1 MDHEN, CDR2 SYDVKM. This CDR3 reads CASTVIRDRSSEQYF. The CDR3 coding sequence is TGTGCCAGCACCGTTATTCGGGACAGATCTTCCGAGCAGTACTTC.

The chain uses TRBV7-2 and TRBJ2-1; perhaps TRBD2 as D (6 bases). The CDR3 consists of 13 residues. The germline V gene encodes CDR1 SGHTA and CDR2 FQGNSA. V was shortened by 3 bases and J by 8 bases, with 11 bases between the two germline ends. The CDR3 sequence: CASSFDPSDEQFF. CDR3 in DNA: TGTGCCAGCAGCTTCGATCCTAGCGATGAGCAGTTCTTC.

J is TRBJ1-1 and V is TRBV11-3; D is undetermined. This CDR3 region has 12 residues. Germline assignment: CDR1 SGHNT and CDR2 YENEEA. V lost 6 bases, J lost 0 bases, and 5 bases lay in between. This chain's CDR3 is CASSRMNTEAFF. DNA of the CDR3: TGTGCCAGCAGTCGTATGAACACTGAAGCTTTCTTT. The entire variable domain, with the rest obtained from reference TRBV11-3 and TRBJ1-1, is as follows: EAGVVQSPRYKIIEKKQPVAFWCNPISGHNTLYWYLQNLGQGPELLIRYENEEAVDDSQLPKDRFSAERLKGVDSTLKIQPAELGDSAVYLCASSRMNTEAFFGQGTRLTVV.

The CDR3 is CASSQVTSGSADTQYF. The CDR3 region has the DNA TGCGCCAGCAGCCAAGTGACTAGCGGGAGTGCAGATACGCAGTATTTT. The genes are TRBV4-3 and TRBJ2-3; the match to TRBD2 covers 12 bases. The CDR3 has 16 residues. CDR1 is LGHNA, CDR2 YSLEER, per germline. The junction had 3 bases not matched to a gene; V was cut back by 1 base and J by 4 bases.

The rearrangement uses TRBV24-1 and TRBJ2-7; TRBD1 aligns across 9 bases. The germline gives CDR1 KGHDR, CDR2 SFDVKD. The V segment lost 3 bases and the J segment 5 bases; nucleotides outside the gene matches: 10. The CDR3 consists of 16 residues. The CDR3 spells CATSDPAGTGIDEQYF. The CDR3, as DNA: TGTGCCACCAGTGATCCCGCCGGGACAGGGATCGACGAGCAGTACTTC.

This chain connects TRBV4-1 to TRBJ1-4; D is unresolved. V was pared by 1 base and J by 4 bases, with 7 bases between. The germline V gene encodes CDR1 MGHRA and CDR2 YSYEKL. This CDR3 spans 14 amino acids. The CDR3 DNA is TGCGCCAGCAGCCAAGTTCAGATTAATGAAAAACTGTTTTTT. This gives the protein CASSQVQINEKLFF.